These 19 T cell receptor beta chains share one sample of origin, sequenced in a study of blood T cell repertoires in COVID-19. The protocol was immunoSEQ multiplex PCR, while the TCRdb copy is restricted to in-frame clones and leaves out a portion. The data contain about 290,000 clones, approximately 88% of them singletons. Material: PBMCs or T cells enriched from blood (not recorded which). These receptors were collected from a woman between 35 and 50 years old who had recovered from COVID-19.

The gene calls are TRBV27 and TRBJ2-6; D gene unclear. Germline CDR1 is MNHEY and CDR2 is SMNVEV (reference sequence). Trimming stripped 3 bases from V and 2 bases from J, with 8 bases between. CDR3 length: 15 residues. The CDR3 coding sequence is TGTGCCAGCAGTTTCTCGTCTACTGGGGCCAACGTCCTGACTTTC. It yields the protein CASSFSSTGANVLTF.

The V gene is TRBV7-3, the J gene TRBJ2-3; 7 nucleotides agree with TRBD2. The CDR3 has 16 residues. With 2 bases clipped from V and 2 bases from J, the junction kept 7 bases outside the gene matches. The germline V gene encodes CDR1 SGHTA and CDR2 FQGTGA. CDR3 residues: CASSLGSSGYTDTQYF. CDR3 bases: TGTGCCAGCAGCTTAGGAAGTAGCGGGTACACAGATACGCAGTATTTT. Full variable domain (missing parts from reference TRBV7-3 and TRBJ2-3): GAGVSQTPSNKVTEKGKYVELRCDPISGHTALYWYRQSLGQGPEFLIYFQGTGAADDSGLPNDRFFAVRPEGSVSTLKIQRTERGDSAVYLCASSLGSSGYTDTQYFGPGTRLTVL.

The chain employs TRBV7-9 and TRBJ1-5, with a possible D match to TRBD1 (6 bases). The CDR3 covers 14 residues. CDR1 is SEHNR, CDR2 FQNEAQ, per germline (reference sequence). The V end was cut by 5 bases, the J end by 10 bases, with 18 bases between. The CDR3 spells CASSMAGQGPPQHF. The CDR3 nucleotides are TGTGCCAGCAGCATGGCGGGCCAGGGGCCTCCCCAGCATTTT. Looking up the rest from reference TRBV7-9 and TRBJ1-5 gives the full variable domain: DTGVSQNPRHKITKRGQNVTFRCDPISEHNRLYWYRQTLGQGPEFLTYFQNEAQLEKSRLLSDRFSAERPKGSFSTLEIQRTEQGDSAMYLCASSMAGQGPPQHFGDGTRLSIL.

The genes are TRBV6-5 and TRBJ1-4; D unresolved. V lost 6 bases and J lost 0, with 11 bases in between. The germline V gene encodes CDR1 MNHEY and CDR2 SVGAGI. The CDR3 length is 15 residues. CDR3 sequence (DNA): TGTGCCAGCAGACGACACTGGGCAACTAATGAAAAACTGTTTTTT. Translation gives CASRRHWATNEKLFF.

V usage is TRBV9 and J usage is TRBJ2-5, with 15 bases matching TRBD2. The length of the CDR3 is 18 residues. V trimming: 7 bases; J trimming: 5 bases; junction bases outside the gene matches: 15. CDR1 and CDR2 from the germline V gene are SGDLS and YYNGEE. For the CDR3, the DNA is TGTGCCAGCGGCTCACCCGGACTAGCGGGAGGGCCGGGGGAGACCCAGTACTTC. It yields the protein CASGSPGLAGGPGETQYF.

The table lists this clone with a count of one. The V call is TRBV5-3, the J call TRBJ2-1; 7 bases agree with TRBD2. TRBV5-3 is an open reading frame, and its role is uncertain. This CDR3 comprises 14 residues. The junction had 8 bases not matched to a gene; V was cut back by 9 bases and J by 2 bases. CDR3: CAKGAGVAYNEQFF. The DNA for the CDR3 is TGTGCCAAAGGGGCGGGAGTCGCCTACAATGAGCAGTTCTTC.

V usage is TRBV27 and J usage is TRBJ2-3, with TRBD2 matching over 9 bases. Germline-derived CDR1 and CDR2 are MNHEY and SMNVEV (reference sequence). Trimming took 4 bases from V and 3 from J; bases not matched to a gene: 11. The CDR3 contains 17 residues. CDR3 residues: CASSSRGTSYFTDTQYF. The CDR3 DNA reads TGTGCCAGCAGTTCCCGAGGGACTAGCTACTTTACAGATACGCAGTATTTT.

The chain's CDR3 is CASSHYGDGYTF. CDR3 sequence (DNA): TGTGCCAGCAGCCATTACGGAGATGGCTACACCTTC. The chain combines TRBV7-8 with TRBJ1-2; D call uncertain. The germline V gene encodes CDR1 SGHVS and CDR2 FQNEAQ. There are 12 residues in the CDR3. Trimming cost V 5 bases and J 6 bases, with 10 bases left between them.

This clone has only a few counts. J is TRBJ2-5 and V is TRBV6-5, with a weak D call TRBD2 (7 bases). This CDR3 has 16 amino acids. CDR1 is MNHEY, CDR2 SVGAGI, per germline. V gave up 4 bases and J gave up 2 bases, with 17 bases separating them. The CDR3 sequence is CASSFGGGRGQETQYF. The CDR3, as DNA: TGTGCCAGCAGTTTTGGCGGGGGCCGGGGACAAGAGACCCAGTACTTC.

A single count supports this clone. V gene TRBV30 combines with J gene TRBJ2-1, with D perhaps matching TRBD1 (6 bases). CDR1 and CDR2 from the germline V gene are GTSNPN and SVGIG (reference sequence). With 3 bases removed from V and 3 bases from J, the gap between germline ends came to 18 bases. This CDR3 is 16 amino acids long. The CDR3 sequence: CAWRMGAALIYNEQFF. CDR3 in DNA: TGTGCCTGGAGAATGGGGGCGGCTCTAATCTACAATGAGCAGTTCTTC.

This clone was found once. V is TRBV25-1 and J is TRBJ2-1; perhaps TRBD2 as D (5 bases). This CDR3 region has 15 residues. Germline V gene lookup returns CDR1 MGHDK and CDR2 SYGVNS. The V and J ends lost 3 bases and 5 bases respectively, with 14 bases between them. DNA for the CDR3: TGTGCCAGCAGTGATCTGAGGACGGGGAACAATGAGCAGTTCTTC. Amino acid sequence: CASSDLRTGNNEQFF.

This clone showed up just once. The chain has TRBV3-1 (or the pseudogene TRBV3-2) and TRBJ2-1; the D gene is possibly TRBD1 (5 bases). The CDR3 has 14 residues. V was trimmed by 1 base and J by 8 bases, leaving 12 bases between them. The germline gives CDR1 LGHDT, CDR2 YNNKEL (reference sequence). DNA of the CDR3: TGTGCCAGCAGCCAAGTCCCAGGGTACTATGAGCAGTTCTTC. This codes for CASSQVPGYYEQFF.

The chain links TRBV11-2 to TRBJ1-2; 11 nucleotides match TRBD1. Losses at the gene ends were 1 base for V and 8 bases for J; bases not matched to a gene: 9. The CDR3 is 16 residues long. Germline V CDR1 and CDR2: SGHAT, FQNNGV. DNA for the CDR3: TGTGCCAGCAGCTTAGTCCGGACAGGGGGCGCGAAGGGCTACACCTTC. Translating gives CASSLVRTGGAKGYTF.

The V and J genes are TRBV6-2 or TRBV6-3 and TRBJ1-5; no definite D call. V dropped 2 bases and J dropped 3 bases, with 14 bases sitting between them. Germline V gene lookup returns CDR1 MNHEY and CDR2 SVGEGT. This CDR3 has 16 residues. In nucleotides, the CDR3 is TGTGCCAGCAGTTACGGCCAGGCCTTATTCAATCAGCCCCAGCATTTT. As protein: CASSYGQALFNQPQHF.

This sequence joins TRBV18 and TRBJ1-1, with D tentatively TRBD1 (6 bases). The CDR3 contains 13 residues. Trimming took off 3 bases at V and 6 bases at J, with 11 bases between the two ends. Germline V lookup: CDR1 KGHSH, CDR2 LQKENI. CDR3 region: CASSPQGLSEAFF. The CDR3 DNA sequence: TGTGCCAGCTCACCTCAGGGGCTGTCTGAAGCTTTCTTT.

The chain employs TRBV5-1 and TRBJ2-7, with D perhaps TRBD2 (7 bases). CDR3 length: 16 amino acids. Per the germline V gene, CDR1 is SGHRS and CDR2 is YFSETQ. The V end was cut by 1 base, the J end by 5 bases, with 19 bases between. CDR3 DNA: TGCGCCAGCAGCTTGTCCGGGGGGCGAGTCTGGGACGAGCAGTACTTC. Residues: CASSLSGGRVWDEQYF.

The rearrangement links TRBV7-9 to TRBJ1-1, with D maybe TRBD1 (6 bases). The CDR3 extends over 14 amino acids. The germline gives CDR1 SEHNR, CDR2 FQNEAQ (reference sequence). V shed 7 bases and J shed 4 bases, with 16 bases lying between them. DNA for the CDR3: TGTGCCAGCATCGGCAGGGGATCATTCACTGAAGCTTTCTTT. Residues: CASIGRGSFTEAFF.

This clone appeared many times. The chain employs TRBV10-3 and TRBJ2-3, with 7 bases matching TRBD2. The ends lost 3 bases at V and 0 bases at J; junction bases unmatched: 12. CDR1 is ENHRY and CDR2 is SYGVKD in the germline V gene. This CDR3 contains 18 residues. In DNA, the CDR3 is TGTGCCATCAGTGACGAGCCTAGCGGTGTATCTAGCACAGATACGCAGTATTTT. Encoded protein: CAISDEPSGVSSTDTQYF.

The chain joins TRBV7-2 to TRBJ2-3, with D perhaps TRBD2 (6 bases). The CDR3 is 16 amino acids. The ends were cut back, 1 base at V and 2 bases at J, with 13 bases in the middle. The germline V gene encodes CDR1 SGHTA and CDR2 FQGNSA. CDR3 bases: TGTGCCAGCAGCTTAGGAGTACTAGCTACCACAGATACGCAGTATTTT. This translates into CASSLGVLATTDTQYF.